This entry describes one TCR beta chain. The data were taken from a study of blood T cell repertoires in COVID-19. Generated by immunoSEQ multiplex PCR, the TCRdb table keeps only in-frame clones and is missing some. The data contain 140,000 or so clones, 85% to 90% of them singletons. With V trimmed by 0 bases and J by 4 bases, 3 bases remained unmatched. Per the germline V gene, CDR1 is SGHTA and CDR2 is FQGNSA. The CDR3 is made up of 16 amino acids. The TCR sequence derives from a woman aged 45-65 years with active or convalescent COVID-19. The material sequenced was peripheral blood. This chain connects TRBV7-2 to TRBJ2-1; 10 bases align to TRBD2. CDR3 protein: CASSLAQGLAYNEQFF. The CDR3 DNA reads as TGTGCCAGCAGCTTAGCACAGGGACTAGCGTACAATGAGCAGTTCTTC.